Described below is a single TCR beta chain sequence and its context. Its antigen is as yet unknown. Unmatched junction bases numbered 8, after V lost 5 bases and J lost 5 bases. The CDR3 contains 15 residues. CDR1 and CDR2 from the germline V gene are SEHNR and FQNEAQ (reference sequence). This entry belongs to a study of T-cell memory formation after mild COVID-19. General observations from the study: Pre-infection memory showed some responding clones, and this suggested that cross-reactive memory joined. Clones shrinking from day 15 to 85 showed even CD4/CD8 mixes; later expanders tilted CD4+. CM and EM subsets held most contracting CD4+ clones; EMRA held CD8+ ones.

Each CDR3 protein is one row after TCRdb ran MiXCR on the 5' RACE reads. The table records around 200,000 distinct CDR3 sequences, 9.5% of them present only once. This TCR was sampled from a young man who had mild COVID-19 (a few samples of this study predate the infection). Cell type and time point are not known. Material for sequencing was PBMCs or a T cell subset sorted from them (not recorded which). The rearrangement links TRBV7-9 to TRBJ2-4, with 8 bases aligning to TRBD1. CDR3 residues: CASSPPGTGENIQYF. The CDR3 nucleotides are TGTGCCAGCAGCCCGCCCGGGACAGGAGAAAACATTCAGTACTTC.